These 11 T cell receptor beta chains were sequenced from one sample in a study of CD8 T cell repertoires and HIV-1 epitope variants. The method was immunoSEQ multiplex PCR; TCRdb's version includes in-frame clones alone and lacks a portion of them. The data contain about 5,400 clones, approximately 62% of them singletons. Antigen specificity for these receptors is unknown. Material for sequencing was cultured CD8+ T cells derived from PBMCs. These receptors were collected from a male donor with HIV.

This chain connects TRBV6-5 to TRBJ2-7; D is ambiguous. The CDR3 covers 15 residues. Per germline, CDR1 MNHEY and CDR2 SVGAGI. V lost 1 base and J lost 4, with 14 bases in between. This CDR3 is CASSYLPGSAYEQYF. The CDR3 DNA follows: TGTGCCAGCAGTTACTTGCCAGGCTCGGCGTACGAGCAGTACTTC.

The rearrangement uses TRBV28 and TRBJ2-7; 9 nucleotides agree with TRBD1. J gave up 2 bases and V 5 bases, and 7 bases lay outside the gene matches. The CDR3 runs to 15 residues. Germline V gene lookup returns CDR1 MDHEN and CDR2 SYDVKM. CDR3 bases: TGTGCCAGCAGTCTCTACCGGGACAGGGCCTACGAGCAGTACTTC. Its protein is CASSLYRDRAYEQYF.

In DNA form, the CDR3 reads TGTGCCAGCAGTTTAGGGACAGCCTATGGCTACACCTTC. It encodes CASSLGTAYGYTF. This chain joins TRBV28 and TRBJ1-2; 7 positions match TRBD1. Germline lookup yields CDR1 MDHEN and CDR2 SYDVKM. The CDR3 consists of 13 residues. V lost 2 bases, J lost 4 bases, and 1 base stayed unmatched.

V is TRBV7-6 and J is TRBJ2-1, with a tentative D call TRBD1 (6 bases). Trimming removed 5 bases from V and 0 bases from J, with 20 bases in between. The germline gives CDR1 SGHVS, CDR2 FNYEAQ. CDR3 length: 18 amino acids. Here the CDR3 DNA reads TGTGCCAGCAGCACCGAACCTAGCCAGGGGAGCTCCTACAATGAGCAGTTCTTC. Its translation is CASSTEPSQGSSYNEQFF.

This clone was found a few times. The chain couples TRBV19 to TRBJ2-7, with D perhaps given as TRBD1 or TRBD2 (6 bases each). The CDR3 extends over 13 amino acids. Trimming removed 3 bases from V and 7 bases from J, with 13 bases in between. Germline V gives CDR1 LNHDA, CDR2 SQIVND (reference sequence). CDR3 sequence (DNA): TGTGCCAGTAGTATCCCGGGGGCTAGGGAGCAGTACTTC. The encoded protein is CASSIPGAREQYF.

The chain uses TRBV9 and TRBJ2-7; 10 bases fit TRBD1. The length of the CDR3 is 14 residues. Germline-derived CDR1 and CDR2 are SGDLS and YYNGEE. V lost 5 bases, J lost 6 bases, and 8 bases stayed unmatched. The CDR3, as DNA: TGTGCCAGCAGTCCCGGGACAGGGGCGATCGAGCAGTACTTC. Its protein product is CASSPGTGAIEQYF. Supplemented by reference TRBV9 and TRBJ2-7, the full variable domain reads DSGVTQTPKHLITATGQRVTLRCSPRSGDLSVYWYQQSLDQGLQFLIQYYNGEERAKGNILERFSAQQFPDLHSELNLSSLELGDSALYFCASSPGTGAIEQYFGPGTRLTVT.

The chain joins TRBV7-8 to TRBJ2-5; possible D gene TRBD1, 5 bases. Germline-derived CDR1 and CDR2 are SGHVS and FQNEAQ. Trimming removed 5 bases from V and 1 base from J, with 11 bases in between. The CDR3 sequence is 14 residues long. CDR3 bases: TGTGCCAGCAGCGACGGACAACCCCAAGAGACCCAGTACTTC. This translates into CASSDGQPQETQYF.

The chain recombines TRBV28 with TRBJ2-1; 11 nucleotides align to TRBD1. Looked up from germline, CDR1 is MDHEN and CDR2 is SYDVKM. The CDR3 totals 15 residues. The V and J ends lost 5 bases and 6 bases, in that order; junction bases with no gene match: 6. The CDR3 DNA sequence: TGTGCCAGCAGTCCCCCCGGGACAGGGGGCAATGAGCAGTTCTTC. This encodes CASSPPGTGGNEQFF.

The chain uses TRBV7-2 and TRBJ1-2; TRBD1 aligns across 11 bases. This CDR3 has 14 amino acids. Germline assignment: CDR1 SGHTA and CDR2 FQGNSA. Trimming removed 5 bases from V and 7 bases from J; junction bases left unmatched: 6. The CDR3 loop reads CASSTPGQGVGYTF. As DNA, the CDR3 is TGTGCCAGCAGCACCCCGGGACAGGGGGTTGGCTACACCTTC.

The genes are TRBV7-8 and TRBJ2-3; D is undetermined. Trimming stripped 5 bases from V and 3 bases from J, with 18 bases between. The CDR3 has 16 residues. Germline CDR1 reads SGHVS; CDR2 reads FQNEAQ. The CDR3 sequence is CASSPRVPRVTDTQYF. The DNA of the CDR3 is TGTGCCAGCAGCCCCCGCGTCCCTAGAGTAACAGATACGCAGTATTTT.

The J gene is TRBJ1-1, the V gene TRBV29-1, with TRBD1 identical over 9 bases. Germline CDR1 reads SQVTM; CDR2 reads ANQGSEA. V dropped 6 bases and J dropped 3; count of bases not matched to a gene: 8. The CDR3 is 14 amino acids. As DNA, the CDR3 is TGCAGCGTGGTGGACAGGGGTCGGGACACTGAAGCTTTCTTT. It encodes CSVVDRGRDTEAFF.